Below are 21 T cell receptor beta chains sequenced from a single sample in a study of T cell responses to AZD1222 COVID-19 vaccine. Measured with immunoSEQ multiplex PCR; TCRdb has only the in-frame clones, and not every one. The data hold 65,000 to 80,000 clones, with 80% to 90% observed a single time. The starting material was peripheral blood, obtained 28 days after the second AZD1222 dose. The receptor set was obtained from an adult who received the AZD1222 COVID-19 vaccine.

The V and J genes are TRBV9 and TRBJ1-1, with D possibly being TRBD1 (6 bases). This CDR3 contains 15 residues. Germline loops: CDR1 SGDLS, CDR2 YYNGEE. V was pared by 0 bases and J by 0 bases, with 9 bases between. CDR3 amino acids: CASSVVGALNTEAFF. The CDR3 DNA is TGTGCCAGCAGCGTAGTGGGGGCGCTGAACACTGAAGCTTTCTTT.

The chain joins TRBV21-1 to TRBJ2-7; TRBD1, the table's D call, was not compared with the DNA. TRBV21-1 has pseudogene status. The CDR3 consists of 17 residues. The CDR3 is CASSPRTGGDFYYEQYF. The DNA of the CDR3 is TGTGCCAGCAGCCCCCGGACAGGGGGCGATTTCTACTACGAGCAGTACTTC.

V and J are TRBV7-3 and TRBJ2-5; D is ambiguous. V lost 2 bases to trimming and J lost 5 bases, with 9 bases between them. The CDR3 runs 13 residues. CDR1 and CDR2 (germline): SGHTA, FQGTGA. CDR3 in DNA: TGTGCCAGCAGCTTACTGCCCGGGGAGACCCAGTACTTC. As protein: CASSLLPGETQYF.

This clone was detected a few times. CDR3 coding DNA: TGCGCCAGCAGCTTGGAATACGCAGGGAGTGGGCAGTATTTT. Its translation: CASSLEYAGSGQYF. The chain recombines TRBV5-1 with TRBJ2-3; either TRBD1 or TRBD2 may fit D (5 bases each). Trimming removed 0 bases at V and 11 bases at J, with 16 bases between. This CDR3 spans 14 amino acids. Germline V CDR1 and CDR2: SGHRS, YFSETQ.

The V gene is TRBV7-8, the J gene TRBJ2-3; 10 positions agree with TRBD2. In germline, CDR1 is SGHVS, CDR2 FQNEAQ. The CDR3 spans 19 residues. After removal of 8 bases from V and 2 bases from J, the junction contained 19 bases not matched to a gene. The CDR3 DNA is TGTGCCAGCCTAAAGCGAGTAGCGGGAGGTGGGACCCCCACAGATACGCAGTATTTT. Translating it yields CASLKRVAGGGTPTDTQYF.

This clone appeared once. This rearrangement joins TRBV9 to TRBJ1-2; D gene uncertain. V lost 2 bases and J 10 bases, leaving 18 bases between the germline ends. The CDR3 has 14 amino acids. Germline V gene lookup returns CDR1 SGDLS and CDR2 YYNGEE. CDR3 region: CASSVFGEGGSYTF. The CDR3 DNA is TGTGCCAGCAGCGTTTTTGGGGAGGGAGGCTCCTACACCTTC.

The rearrangement uses TRBV28 and TRBJ2-7; TRBD1 matches at 10 bases. The CDR3 extends over 13 amino acids. V lost 8 bases, J lost 2 bases, and 3 bases stayed unmatched. From germline, CDR1 is MDHEN and CDR2 SYDVKM. CDR3 DNA sequence: TGTGCCAGCGGGGGACAGGGGCCCTACGAGCAGTACTTC. Its translation: CASGGQGPYEQYF.

Only one count was recorded for this clone. This chain uses TRBV10-3 with TRBJ1-1; D possibly corresponds to TRBD1 (5 bases). Trimming shortened V by 0 bases and J by 1 base, and 12 bases separated the two germline ends. CDR1 is ENHRY and CDR2 is SYGVKD in the germline V gene. The CDR3 consists of 16 residues. CDR3 region: CAISESGGGANTEAFF. As DNA, the CDR3 is TGTGCCATCAGTGAGTCGGGAGGAGGGGCGAACACTGAAGCTTTCTTT.

The chain couples TRBV10-3 to TRBJ1-5; no firm D call. Germline assignment: CDR1 ENHRY and CDR2 SYGVKD. Between the trimmed V and J ends, which lost 7 bases and 2 bases, there was a span of 9 bases. The CDR3 consists of 13 residues. CDR3 bases: TGTGCCATCATGGCTGGGGGCAATCAGCCCCAGCATTTT. Translating gives CAIMAGGNQPQHF.

The V and J genes are TRBV19 and TRBJ2-3; D gene uncertain. CDR3 length equals 13 residues. The V and J ends lost 4 bases and 2 bases respectively, with 7 bases between them. Germline V CDR1 and CDR2: LNHDA, SQIVND (reference sequence). CDR3: CASSSGYTDTQYF. The CDR3 DNA is TGTGCCAGTAGTAGTGGCTACACAGATACGCAGTATTTT.

The V call is TRBV14, the J call TRBJ1-5; the match to TRBD1 covers 9 bases. V shed 2 bases, J shed 0 bases, and the junction held 5 bases outside the gene matches. The CDR3 runs to 17 residues. Germline values: CDR1 SGHDN, CDR2 FVKESK. This chain's CDR3 is CASSQLYRGHSNQPQHF. CDR3 coding DNA: TGTGCCAGCAGCCAACTTTACAGGGGGCATAGCAATCAGCCCCAGCATTTT.

The chain is built from TRBV3-1 (or the pseudogene TRBV3-2) and TRBJ1-5; no reliable D call. This CDR3 region has 14 residues. Germline values: CDR1 LGHDT, CDR2 YNNKEL (reference sequence). V lost 1 base, J lost 3 bases, and 7 bases lay in between. CDR3 sequence reads: CASSQGRSNQPQHF. The CDR3 DNA reads as TGTGCCAGCAGCCAAGGACGTTCCAATCAGCCCCAGCATTTT.

V usage is TRBV5-1 and J usage is TRBJ1-2; tentative D call: TRBD1 (5 bases). Trimming took 4 bases from V and 0 from J, leaving 13 bases between them. CDR3 length equals 15 residues. Germline V lookup: CDR1 SGHRS, CDR2 YFSETQ. DNA for the CDR3: TGCGCCAGCAGCAGGGACGGAGAGCCTAACTATGGCTACACCTTC. Its protein is CASSRDGEPNYGYTF.

CDR3 nucleotide sequence: TGCGCCAGCAGCCAAGACCAGGGGCGGTTTGCTGGAAACACCATATATTTT. It translates to CASSQDQGRFAGNTIYF. V and J are TRBV4-3 and TRBJ1-3; possible D gene TRBD1, 6 bases. CDR3 length: 17 residues. In germline, CDR1 is LGHNA, CDR2 YSLEER. V was trimmed by 0 bases and J by 2 bases, leaving 14 bases between them.

The chain links TRBV27 to TRBJ1-5; D unclear. Trimming pared 4 bases from V and 6 bases from J, leaving 13 bases between. This CDR3 contains 14 residues. Germline CDR1 is MNHEY and CDR2 is SMNVEV (reference sequence). In DNA, the CDR3 is TGTGCCAGCAGTTCCCACGGGGAGGGTCAGCCCCAGCATTTT. It is translated as CASSSHGEGQPQHF.

V and J are TRBV5-6 and TRBJ1-6; the D is unclear. Germline lookup yields CDR1 SGHDT and CDR2 YYEEEE. The V end lost 4 bases, the J end lost 7 bases, and 18 bases lay between the germline ends. The CDR3 has 16 residues. The CDR3 DNA reads TGTGCCAGCAGCCGACGAACACCGTCGATAAATTCACCCCTCCACTTT. Translating gives CASSRRTPSINSPLHF.

As DNA, the CDR3 is TGTGCCAGTAGTATAATGAAAGGGAGCACTGAAGCTTTCTTT. It codes for CASSIMKGSTEAFF. The chain carries TRBV19 and TRBJ1-1; no firm D call. The CDR3 loop spans 14 amino acids. Germline V gene sequence: CDR1 LNHDA, CDR2 SQIVND (reference sequence). V was cut by 2 bases and J by 4 bases, with 11 bases left in between.

This sequence joins TRBV5-1 and TRBJ2-7; 13 positions match TRBD2. Germline CDR1 SGHRS, CDR2 YFSETQ. The CDR3 contains 14 residues. The junction had 2 bases not matched to a gene; V was cut back by 3 bases and J by 5 bases. CDR3 sequence reads: CASSYGLAGDEQYF. In DNA form, the CDR3 reads TGCGCCAGCAGCTACGGACTAGCGGGAGACGAGCAGTACTTC. Full variable domain (rest looked up from reference TRBV5-1 and TRBJ2-7): KAGVTQTPRYLIKTRGQQVTLSCSPISGHRSVSWYQQTPGQGLQFLFEYFSETQRNKGNFPGRFSGRQFSNSRSEMNVSTLELGDSALYLCASSYGLAGDEQYFGPGTRLTVT.

In this sample, this clone turned up once. The chain carries TRBV28 and TRBJ2-3, with 9 bases identical to TRBD1. CDR1 is MDHEN, CDR2 SYDVKM, per germline. The CDR3 length is 15 residues. J lost 1 base, V lost 8 bases, and 7 bases had no gene match. CDR3 sequence (DNA): TGTGCCAGCGCAGACAGGGGGAAGGGCACAGATACGCAGTATTTT. It yields the protein CASADRGKGTDTQYF.

This chain joins TRBV30 and TRBJ1-2; 9 bases agree with TRBD1. CDR3 length: 15 residues. The V segment lost 6 bases and the J segment 8 bases; nucleotides outside the gene matches: 16. Germline V gene lookup returns CDR1 GTSNPN and CDR2 SVGIG (reference sequence). The CDR3 sequence: CACRTPGQGDRGYTF. The CDR3 coding sequence is TGTGCCTGCCGGACTCCGGGACAGGGAGACCGGGGCTACACCTTC.

The V and J genes are TRBV7-2 and TRBJ1-2; TRBD1 is a possible D gene (6 bases). The CDR3 totals 14 residues. Germline CDR1 and CDR2: SGHTA and FQGNSA. V lost 4 bases and J 6 bases, leaving 15 bases between the germline ends. In nucleotides, the CDR3 is TGTGCCAGCAGCTATCTTCCCCCAGGGGATGGCTACACCTTC. Translated, it gives CASSYLPPGDGYTF.